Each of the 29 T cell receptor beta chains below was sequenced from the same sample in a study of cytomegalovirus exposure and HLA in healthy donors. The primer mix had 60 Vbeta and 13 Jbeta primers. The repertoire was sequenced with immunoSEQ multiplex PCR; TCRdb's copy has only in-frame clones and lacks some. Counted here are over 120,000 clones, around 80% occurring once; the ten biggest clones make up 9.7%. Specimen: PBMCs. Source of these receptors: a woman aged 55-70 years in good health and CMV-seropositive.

Here the CDR3 reads CASSFDSQGYTF. CDR3 DNA: TGTGCCAGCAGCTTTGACAGTCAGGGCTACACCTTC. The V call is TRBV7-9, the J call TRBJ1-2, with TRBD1 as a possible D gene (5 bases). The germline V gene has CDR1 SEHNR and CDR2 FQNEAQ (reference sequence). V lost 3 bases to trimming and J lost 8 bases, with 10 bases between them. The CDR3 extends over 12 amino acids.

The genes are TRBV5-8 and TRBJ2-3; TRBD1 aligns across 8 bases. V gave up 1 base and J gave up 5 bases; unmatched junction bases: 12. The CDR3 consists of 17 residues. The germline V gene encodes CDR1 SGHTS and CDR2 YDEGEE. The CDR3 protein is CASSLKGAGGRGDTQYF. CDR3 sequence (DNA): TGTGCCAGCAGCTTGAAGGGGGCAGGGGGCCGGGGAGATACGCAGTATTTT.

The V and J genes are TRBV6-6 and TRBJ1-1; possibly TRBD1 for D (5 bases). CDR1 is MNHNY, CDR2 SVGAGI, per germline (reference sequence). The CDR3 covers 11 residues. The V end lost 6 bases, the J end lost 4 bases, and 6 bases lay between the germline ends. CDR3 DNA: TGTGCCAGCAGAAGGGGCACTGAAGCTTTCTTT. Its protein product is CASRRGTEAFF.

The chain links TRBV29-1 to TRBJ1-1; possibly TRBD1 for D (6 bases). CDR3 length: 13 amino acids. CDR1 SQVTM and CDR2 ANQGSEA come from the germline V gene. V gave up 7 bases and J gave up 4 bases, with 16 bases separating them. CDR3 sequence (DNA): TGCAGCGCTCTGGACAGTTCTCGCACTGAAGCTTTCTTT. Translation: CSALDSSRTEAFF.

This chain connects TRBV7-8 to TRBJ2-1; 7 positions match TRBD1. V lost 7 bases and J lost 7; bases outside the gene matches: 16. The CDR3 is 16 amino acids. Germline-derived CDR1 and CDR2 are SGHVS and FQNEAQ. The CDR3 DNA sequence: TGTGCCAGCACCAAGTCCGGTCAGGGGGTTTTTAATGAGCAGTTCTTC. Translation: CASTKSGQGVFNEQFF.

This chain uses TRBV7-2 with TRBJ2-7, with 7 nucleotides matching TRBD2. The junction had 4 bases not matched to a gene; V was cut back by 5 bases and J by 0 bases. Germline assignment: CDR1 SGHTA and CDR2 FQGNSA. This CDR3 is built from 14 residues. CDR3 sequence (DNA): TGTGCCAGCAGCACAGTAGCGGGCTCCTACGAGCAGTACTTC. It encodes CASSTVAGSYEQYF. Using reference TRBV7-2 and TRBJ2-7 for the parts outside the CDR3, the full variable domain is GAGVSQSPSNKVTEKGKDVELRCDPISGHTALYWYRQSLGQGLEFLIYFQGNSAPDKSGLPSDRFSAERTGGSVSTLTIQRTQQEDSAVYLCASSTVAGSYEQYFGPGTRLTVT.

The CDR3 protein is CATSRRDSPREQYF. The CDR3 bases are TGTGCCACCAGCAGGCGGGACTCCCCTCGGGAGCAGTACTTC. The chain combines TRBV15 with TRBJ2-7; D is possibly TRBD2 (6 bases). The length of the CDR3 is 14 residues. Trimming removed 3 bases at V and 7 bases at J, with 16 bases between. CDR1 LNHNV and CDR2 YYDKDF come from the germline V gene (reference sequence).

CDR3 sequence reads: CASSLRAGGPPDTQYF. DNA for the CDR3: TGTGCCAGCAGCTTAAGAGCGGGAGGGCCCCCAGATACGCAGTATTTT. V is TRBV7-2 and J is TRBJ2-3, with TRBD2 matching over 10 bases. The CDR3 consists of 16 residues. Germline trimming cut 2 bases from V and 4 bases from J; bases unmatched to any gene: 6. Germline CDR1 SGHTA, CDR2 FQGNSA.

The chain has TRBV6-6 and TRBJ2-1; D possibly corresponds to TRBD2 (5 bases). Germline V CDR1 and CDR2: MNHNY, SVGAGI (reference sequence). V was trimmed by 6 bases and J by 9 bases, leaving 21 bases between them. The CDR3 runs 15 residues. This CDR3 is CASSPERVSGGEQFF. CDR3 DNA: TGTGCCAGCAGCCCAGAGAGAGTGAGCGGCGGTGAGCAGTTCTTC.

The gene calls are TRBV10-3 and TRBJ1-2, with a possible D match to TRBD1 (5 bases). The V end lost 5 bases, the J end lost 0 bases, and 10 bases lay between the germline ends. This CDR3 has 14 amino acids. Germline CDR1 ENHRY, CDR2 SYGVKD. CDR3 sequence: CAISMTVANYGYTF. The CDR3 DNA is TGTGCCATCAGTATGACAGTAGCTAACTATGGCTACACCTTC.

Written as DNA, the CDR3 is TGTGCCAGCAGTCCTCCGCGACCACACGACAGGGTCCCCTACGAGCAGTACTTC. Encoded protein: CASSPPRPHDRVPYEQYF. V is TRBV27 and J is TRBJ2-7; 7 bases match TRBD1. The CDR3 has 18 residues. V lost 5 bases, J lost 2 bases, and 18 bases stayed unmatched. Germline V gene data show CDR1 as MNHEY and CDR2 as SMNVEV (reference sequence).

Here the CDR3 reads CASSLRSGSTDTQYF. In DNA form, the CDR3 reads TGTGCCAGCAGCTTAAGGAGCGGGAGTACAGATACGCAGTATTTT. The chain is built from TRBV7-3 and TRBJ2-3, with 8 bases lining up with TRBD2. The CDR3 spans 15 residues. The ends lost 1 base at V and 3 bases at J; junction bases unmatched: 3. Germline values: CDR1 SGHTA, CDR2 FQGTGA.

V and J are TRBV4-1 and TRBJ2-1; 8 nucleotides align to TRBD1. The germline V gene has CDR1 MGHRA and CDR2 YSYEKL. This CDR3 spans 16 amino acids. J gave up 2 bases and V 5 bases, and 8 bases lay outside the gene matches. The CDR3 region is CASSSRTGSPYNEQFF. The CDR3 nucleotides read TGCGCCAGCAGCTCTCGGACAGGGAGTCCCTACAATGAGCAGTTCTTC.

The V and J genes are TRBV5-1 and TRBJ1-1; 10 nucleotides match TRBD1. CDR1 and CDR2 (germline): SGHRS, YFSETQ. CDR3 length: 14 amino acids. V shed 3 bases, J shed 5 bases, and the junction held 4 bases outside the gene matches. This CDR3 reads CASSSDRGRTEAFF. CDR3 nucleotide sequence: TGCGCCAGCAGCTCTGACAGGGGGCGGACTGAAGCTTTCTTT.

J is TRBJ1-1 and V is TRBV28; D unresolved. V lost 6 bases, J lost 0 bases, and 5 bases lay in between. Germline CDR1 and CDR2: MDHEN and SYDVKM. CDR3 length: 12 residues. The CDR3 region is CASRLMNTEAFF. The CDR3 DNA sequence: TGTGCCAGCAGACTCATGAACACTGAAGCTTTCTTT.

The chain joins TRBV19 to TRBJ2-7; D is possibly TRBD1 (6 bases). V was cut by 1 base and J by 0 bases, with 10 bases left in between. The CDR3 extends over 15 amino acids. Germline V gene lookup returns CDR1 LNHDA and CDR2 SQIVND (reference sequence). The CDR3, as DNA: TGTGCCAGTAGTATAGTTGGGGACACCTCCTACGAGCAGTACTTC. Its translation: CASSIVGDTSYEQYF.

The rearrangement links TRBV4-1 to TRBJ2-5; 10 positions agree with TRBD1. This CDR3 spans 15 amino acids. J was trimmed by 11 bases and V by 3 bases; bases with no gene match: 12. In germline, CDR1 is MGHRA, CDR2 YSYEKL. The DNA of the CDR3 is TGCGCCAGCAGCCAGACCCGACAGGGGGCGAGAGAGCAGTACTTC. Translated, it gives CASSQTRQGAREQYF.

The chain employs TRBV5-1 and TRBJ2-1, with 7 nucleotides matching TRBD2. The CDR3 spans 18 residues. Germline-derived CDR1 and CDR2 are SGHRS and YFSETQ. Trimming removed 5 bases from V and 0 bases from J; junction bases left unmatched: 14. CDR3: CASSPAGRGSSSYNEQFF. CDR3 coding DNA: TGCGCCAGCAGTCCCGCAGGGAGGGGATCTAGCTCCTACAATGAGCAGTTCTTC.

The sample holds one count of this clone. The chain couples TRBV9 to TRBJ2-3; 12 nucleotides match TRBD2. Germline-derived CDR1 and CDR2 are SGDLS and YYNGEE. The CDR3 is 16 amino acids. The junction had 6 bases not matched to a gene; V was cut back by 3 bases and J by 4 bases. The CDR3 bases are TGTGCCAGCAGCGCCGGACTAGCGGGATCCTCAGATACGCAGTATTTT. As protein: CASSAGLAGSSDTQYF. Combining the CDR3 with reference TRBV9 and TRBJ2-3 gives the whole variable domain DSGVTQTPKHLITATGQRVTLRCSPRSGDLSVYWYQQSLDQGLQFLIQYYNGEERAKGNILERFSAQQFPDLHSELNLSSLELGDSALYFCASSAGLAGSSDTQYFGPGTRLTVL.

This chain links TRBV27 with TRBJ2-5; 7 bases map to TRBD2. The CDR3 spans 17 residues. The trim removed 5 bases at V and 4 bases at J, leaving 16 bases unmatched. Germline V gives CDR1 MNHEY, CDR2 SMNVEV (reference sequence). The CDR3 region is CASSPAPGEGIGETQYF. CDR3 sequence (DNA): TGTGCCAGCAGTCCAGCCCCGGGGGAGGGGATAGGAGAGACCCAGTACTTC.

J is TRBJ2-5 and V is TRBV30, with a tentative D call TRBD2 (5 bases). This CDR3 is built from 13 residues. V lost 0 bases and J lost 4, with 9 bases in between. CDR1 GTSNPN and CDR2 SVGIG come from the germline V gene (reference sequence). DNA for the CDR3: TGTGCCTGGAGTGTGGGAGTTGCAGAGACCCAGTACTTC. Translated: CAWSVGVAETQYF.

The CDR3 region is CAWIPPGGTEAFF. CDR3 in DNA: TGTGCCTGGATTCCCCCCGGGGGTACTGAAGCTTTCTTT. The V gene is TRBV30, the J gene TRBJ1-1; D might be TRBD1 (5 bases). The germline gives CDR1 GTSNPN, CDR2 SVGIG (reference sequence). There are 13 residues in the CDR3. V lost 4 bases and J 5 bases, leaving 14 bases between the germline ends.

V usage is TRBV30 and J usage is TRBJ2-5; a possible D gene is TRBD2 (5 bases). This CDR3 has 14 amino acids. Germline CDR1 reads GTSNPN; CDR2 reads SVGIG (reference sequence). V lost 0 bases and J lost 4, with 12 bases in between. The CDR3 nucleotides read TGTGCCTGGAGTGTACTAGATAGCCTAGAGACCCAGTACTTC. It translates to CAWSVLDSLETQYF.

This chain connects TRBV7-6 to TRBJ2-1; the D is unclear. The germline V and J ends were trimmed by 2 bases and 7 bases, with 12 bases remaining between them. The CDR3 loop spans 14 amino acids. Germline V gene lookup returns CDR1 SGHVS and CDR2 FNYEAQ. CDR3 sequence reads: CASSLNQIPNEQFF. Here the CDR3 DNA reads TGTGCCAGCAGCTTAAATCAGATTCCTAATGAGCAGTTCTTC.

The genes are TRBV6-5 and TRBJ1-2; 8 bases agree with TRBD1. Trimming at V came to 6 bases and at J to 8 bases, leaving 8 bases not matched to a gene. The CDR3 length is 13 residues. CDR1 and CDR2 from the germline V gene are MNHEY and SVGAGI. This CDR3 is CASSTGQGRGYTF. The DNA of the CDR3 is TGTGCCAGCAGCACCGGACAGGGTAGAGGCTACACCTTC.

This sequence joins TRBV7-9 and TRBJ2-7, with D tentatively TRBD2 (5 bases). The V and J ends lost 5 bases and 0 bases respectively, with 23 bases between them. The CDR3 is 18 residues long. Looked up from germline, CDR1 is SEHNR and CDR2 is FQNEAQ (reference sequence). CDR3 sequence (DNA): TGTGCCAGCAGCCAATGGGTAGGCGGACTCTCCCCCTCCTACGAGCAGTACTTC. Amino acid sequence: CASSQWVGGLSPSYEQYF.

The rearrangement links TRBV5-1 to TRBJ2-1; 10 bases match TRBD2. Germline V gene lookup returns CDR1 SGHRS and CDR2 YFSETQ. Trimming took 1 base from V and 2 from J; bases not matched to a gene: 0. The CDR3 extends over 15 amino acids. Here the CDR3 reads CASSLTSGAYNEQFF. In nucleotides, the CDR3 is TGCGCCAGCAGCTTGACTAGCGGGGCCTACAATGAGCAGTTCTTC.

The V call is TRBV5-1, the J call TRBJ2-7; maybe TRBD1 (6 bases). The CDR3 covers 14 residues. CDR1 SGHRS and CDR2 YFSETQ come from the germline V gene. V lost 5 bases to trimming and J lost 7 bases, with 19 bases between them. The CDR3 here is CASSFSGQSGEQYF. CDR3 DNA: TGCGCCAGCAGTTTCTCGGGACAATCTGGGGAGCAGTACTTC.

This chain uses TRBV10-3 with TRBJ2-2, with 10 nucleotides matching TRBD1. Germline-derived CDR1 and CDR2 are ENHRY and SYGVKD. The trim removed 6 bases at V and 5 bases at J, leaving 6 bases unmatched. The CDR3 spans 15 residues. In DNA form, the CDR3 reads TGTGCCATCAGGGGCGGGACAGGGGATACCGGGGAGCTGTTTTTT. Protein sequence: CAIRGGTGDTGELFF.